These 22 T cell receptor beta chains originate from one sample sequenced in a study of shared T cell receptors in the human thymus (dated by TCRdb to the early 2020s). Libraries came from the immunoSEQ multiplex PCR assay. TCRdb mirrors the immuneACCESS table, restricted to in-frame sequences. Some clones are absent from its copies; in checked studies, under half trace to an unresolved V gene, and the reason for the others is unknown. Within this sample are about 660,000 clones, with around 87% of them counted one time only. The top ten clonotypes cover under 0.01% of the sample. This same sample was also part of a study on human thymus T cells.

The sample comprised thymocytes. These receptors originate from a boy under two years old with a congenital heart defect. Donor details come from another sample of the same person, matched by shared clones.

This chain links TRBV25-1 with TRBJ2-5, with TRBD2 as a possible D gene (6 bases). The CDR3 totals 14 residues. Germline assignment: CDR1 MGHDK and CDR2 SYGVNS. Trimming pared 1 base from V and 5 bases from J, leaving 11 bases between. The CDR3 protein is CASSELTGGETQYF. The CDR3 coding sequence is TGTGCCAGCAGTGAATTAACAGGAGGGGAGACCCAGTACTTC.

The chain has TRBV5-5 and TRBJ2-6; D may be TRBD1 (6 bases). V dropped 0 bases and J dropped 0 bases, with 13 bases sitting between them. The CDR3 contains 18 residues. Germline CDR1 and CDR2: SGHKS and YYEKEE (reference sequence). The CDR3 loop reads CASSLVQGWISGANVLTF. The CDR3, as DNA: TGTGCCAGCAGCTTGGTACAGGGTTGGATCTCTGGGGCCAACGTCCTGACTTTC.

This clone was detected only once. The gene calls are TRBV7-6 and TRBJ1-2, with D unclear. V was shortened by 0 bases and J by 5 bases, with 7 bases between the two germline ends. This CDR3 is 13 amino acids long. Looked up from germline, CDR1 is SGHVS and CDR2 is FNYEAQ. The CDR3 nucleotides read TGTGCCAGCAGCTTAGCGCGCCAATATGGCTACACCTTC. As protein: CASSLARQYGYTF.

The rearrangement links TRBV19 to TRBJ1-2; perhaps TRBD1 as D (5 bases). CDR1 is LNHDA, CDR2 SQIVND, per germline (reference sequence). This CDR3 is built from 15 residues. V shed 4 bases and J shed 3 bases, with 15 bases lying between them. CDR3 sequence: CASSSLGQGYYGYTF. The DNA for the CDR3 is TGTGCCAGTAGTAGCCTAGGGCAGGGATACTATGGCTACACCTTC.

The J gene is TRBJ2-3, the V gene TRBV4-1; D ambiguous. The length of the CDR3 is 14 residues. In germline, CDR1 is MGHRA, CDR2 YSYEKL. The V end lost 5 bases, the J end lost 2 bases, and 11 bases lay between the germline ends. In nucleotides, the CDR3 is TGCGCCAGCAGCTCCCAGTCCACCACAGATACGCAGTATTTT. Translation: CASSSQSTTDTQYF.

The rearrangement links TRBV6-6 to TRBJ1-6, with D uncertain. The CDR3 totals 11 residues. Germline CDR1 reads MNHNY; CDR2 reads SVGAGI (reference sequence). Here the CDR3 reads CASGGNSPLHF. Written as DNA, the CDR3 is TGTGCATCGGGAGGGAATTCACCCCTCCACTTT.

As DNA, the CDR3 is TGTGCCAGCAGCGACCAGGACAGGGGGGGTGACGGGGAGCTGTTTTTT. It codes for CASSDQDRGGDGELFF. The chain links TRBV9 to TRBJ2-2; 10 positions agree with TRBD1. Germline CDR1 reads SGDLS; CDR2 reads YYNGEE. This CDR3 has 16 residues. The V and J ends lost 3 bases and 7 bases, in that order; junction bases with no gene match: 9.

The CDR3 DNA reads TGTGCCAGCAGAACCAGGTACTACGAGCAGTACTTC. The encoded protein is CASRTRYYEQYF. The chain couples TRBV28 to TRBJ2-7; no definite D call. V lost 6 bases and J lost 3, with 9 bases in between. The germline V gene encodes CDR1 MDHEN and CDR2 SYDVKM. The CDR3 is made up of 12 amino acids.

The chain joins TRBV9 to TRBJ2-1; D is unclear. The CDR3 is 13 residues long. Trimming took 1 base from V and 5 from J, leaving 7 bases between them. The germline V gene has CDR1 SGDLS and CDR2 YYNGEE. Written as DNA, the CDR3 is TGTGCCAGCAGCGTAAACTTACACAATGAGCAGTTCTTC. Residues: CASSVNLHNEQFF. Together with reference TRBV9 and TRBJ2-1, the CDR3 gives the full variable domain: DSGVTQTPKHLITATGQRVTLRCSPRSGDLSVYWYQQSLDQGLQFLIQYYNGEERAKGNILERFSAQQFPDLHSELNLSSLELGDSALYFCASSVNLHNEQFFGPGTRLTVL.

This chain connects TRBV7-9 to TRBJ1-4; D is ambiguous. CDR3 size: 13 residues. Per germline, CDR1 SEHNR and CDR2 FQNEAQ (reference sequence). V was shortened by 1 base and J by 7 bases, with 7 bases between the two germline ends. The CDR3 is CASSLGGSEKLFF. DNA of the CDR3: TGTGCCAGCAGCTTAGGAGGGAGTGAAAAACTGTTTTTT.

This clone was detected once. The gene calls are TRBV19 and TRBJ1-2; D is unresolved. Germline V gene sequence: CDR1 LNHDA, CDR2 SQIVND (reference sequence). The V and J ends lost 7 bases and 11 bases respectively, with 11 bases between them. The CDR3 runs 10 residues. The CDR3: CASKNGYYTF. The CDR3 region has the DNA TGTGCCAGTAAAAACGGGTATTACACCTTC.

The chain couples TRBV13 to TRBJ2-1; 12 bases match TRBD2. Germline lookup yields CDR1 PRHDT and CDR2 FYEKMQ (reference sequence). The ends lost 3 bases at V and 6 bases at J; junction bases unmatched: 6. CDR3 size: 16 residues. CDR3 bases: TGTGCCAGCAGCTTGGAGACTAGCGGGAGTTTCAATGAGCAGTTCTTC. This sequence encodes CASSLETSGSFNEQFF.

This chain connects TRBV4-3 to TRBJ2-1, with TRBD2 matching over 8 bases. V trimming: 0 bases; J trimming: 7 bases; junction bases outside the gene matches: 8. The germline V gene has CDR1 LGHNA and CDR2 YSLEER. The CDR3 is 16 amino acids. The DNA of the CDR3 is TGCGCCAGCAGCCAAGAATATGACGGGAGGGGAAATGAGCAGTTCTTC. It yields the protein CASSQEYDGRGNEQFF.

The CDR3 here is CASSVGGPSGSTDTQYF. DNA for the CDR3: TGTGCCAGCAGCGTAGGGGGACCTAGCGGGAGCACAGATACGCAGTATTTT. This chain links TRBV9 with TRBJ2-3; 8 bases agree with TRBD2. This CDR3 has 17 amino acids. Germline V gives CDR1 SGDLS, CDR2 YYNGEE. The V gene end was trimmed by 0 bases and the J gene end by 0 bases; junction bases not matched to a gene: 6.

This chain connects TRBV5-1 to TRBJ1-2, with 8 bases matching TRBD1. The trim removed 4 bases at V and 0 bases at J, leaving 11 bases unmatched. From germline, CDR1 is SGHRS and CDR2 YFSETQ. CDR3 length: 17 residues. The chain's CDR3 is CASSPRAGGLSNYGYTF. As DNA, the CDR3 is TGCGCCAGCAGCCCAAGGGCAGGGGGCCTCTCTAACTATGGCTACACCTTC.

This rearrangement joins TRBV19 to TRBJ1-5, with TRBD1 matching over 9 bases. Per the germline V gene, CDR1 is LNHDA and CDR2 is SQIVND (reference sequence). The length of the CDR3 is 16 residues. Germline trimming cut 6 bases from V and 3 bases from J; bases unmatched to any gene: 9. CDR3 sequence reads: CASRTGGWVYNQPQHF. The CDR3, as DNA: TGTGCCAGTAGGACAGGGGGATGGGTTTACAATCAGCCCCAGCATTTT. Combining the CDR3 with reference TRBV19 and TRBJ1-5 gives the whole variable domain DGGITQSPKYLFRKEGQNVTLSCEQNLNHDAMYWYRQDPGQGLRLIYYSQIVNDFQKGDIAEGYSVSREKKESFPLTVTSAQKNPTAFYLCASRTGGWVYNQPQHFGDGTRLSIL.

On this clone: One end of the junction is discordant with germline, which a read error may explain. At the DNA level, this CDR3 is encoded by other sequences in the same sample as well. The gene calls are TRBV5-1 and TRBJ1-6; possibly TRBD1 for D (5 bases). Germline CDR1 reads SGHRS; CDR2 reads YFSETQ. This CDR3 comprises 15 residues. The CDR3 loop reads CASRGSGTGNSPLHF. CDR3 in DNA: TGCGCCAGCAGGGGCTCGGGGACTGGGAATTCCCCCCTCCACTTT.

The chain carries TRBV10-1 and TRBJ2-7; 13 bases line up with TRBD2. Trimming at V came to 9 bases and at J to 7 bases, leaving 3 bases not matched to a gene. This CDR3 contains 12 residues. Germline CDR1 reads WNHNN; CDR2 reads SYGVQD (reference sequence). The CDR3 sequence: CASGTSGAEQYF. The CDR3, as DNA: TGCGCCAGTGGGACTAGCGGGGCTGAGCAGTACTTC.

The chain links TRBV9 to TRBJ2-5; D is unclear. V lost 0 bases, J lost 1 base, and 10 bases lay in between. Looked up from germline, CDR1 is SGDLS and CDR2 is YYNGEE. This CDR3 comprises 15 residues. This chain's CDR3 is CASSVEGGVQETQYF. The CDR3 nucleotides are TGTGCCAGCAGCGTAGAAGGCGGAGTCCAAGAGACCCAGTACTTC.

This clone came up a few times. The chain is built from TRBV19 and TRBJ2-1; 7 nucleotides agree with TRBD2. V dropped 3 bases and J dropped 5; count of bases not matched to a gene: 7. This CDR3 contains 15 residues. Germline lookup yields CDR1 LNHDA and CDR2 SQIVND (reference sequence). Here the CDR3 DNA reads TGTGCCAGTAGTATCAAGCGGGACGGGGACAATGAGCAGTTCTTC. Its protein is CASSIKRDGDNEQFF.

As DNA, the CDR3 is TGTGCCAGCAGCCCTCCGGACAGGAGTCCCTACGAGCAGTACTTC. It encodes CASSPPDRSPYEQYF. The chain employs TRBV5-6 and TRBJ2-7; 7 positions agree with TRBD1. V was pared by 4 bases and J by 2 bases, with 9 bases of the junction left unmatched. The CDR3 sequence is 15 residues long. Germline V lookup: CDR1 SGHDT, CDR2 YYEEEE.

This clone was seen once. The gene calls are TRBV30 and TRBJ1-4, with TRBD1 matching over 8 bases. This CDR3 spans 13 amino acids. CDR1 and CDR2 from the germline V gene are GTSNPN and SVGIG (reference sequence). With V trimmed by 7 bases and J by 6 bases, 7 bases remained unmatched. CDR3 sequence reads: CASRLDRDEKLFF. The CDR3 nucleotides are TGTGCCTCACGATTGGACAGGGATGAAAAACTGTTTTTT.